The next 3 T cell receptor beta chains were all read from a single sample in a study of T cell repertoires in cytomegalovirus infection. What these receptors recognize is not known. TCRdb fed the reads into MiXCR, producing one record per CDR3 protein. This sample has about a million distinct CDR3 sequences, with around 30% found just once. This material consisted of cultured CD8+ T cells from PBMCs, taken from culture after CMV antigen stimulation. These TCRs come from a human donor in good health (CMV status not recorded). Some clones in this sample may be carry-over from other donors' samples.

The count of this clonotype is one. A much larger clone differs by one base, so this may be a read error. The chain recombines TRBV7-8 with TRBJ2-3; TRBD1 is a possible D gene (6 bases). Germline loops: CDR1 SGHVS, CDR2 FQNEAQ. The CDR3 covers 15 residues. DNA for the CDR3: TGTGTCAGCAGCGGCCTGGGGGCAAAAGCAGATACGCAGTATTTT. As protein: CVSSGLGAKADTQYF.

Only a few counts were recorded for this clonotype. This chain connects TRBV7-3 to TRBJ2-1; TRBD1 agrees at 7 bases. Germline assignment: CDR1 SGHTA and CDR2 FQGTGA. The CDR3 has 16 residues. V was clipped by 5 bases and J by 7 bases; unmatched bases: 14. The chain's CDR3 is CASSPLRTGVLNEQFF. As DNA, the CDR3 is TGTGCCAGCAGCCCCCTACGGACAGGCGTTTTGAATGAGCAGTTCTTC.

This clonotype was counted a single time. The chain is built from TRBV6-2 or TRBV6-3 and TRBJ2-7; tentatively, D is TRBD2 (5 bases). From germline, CDR1 is MNHEY and CDR2 SVGEGT. V gave up 2 bases and J gave up 7 bases, with 12 bases separating them. This CDR3 has 13 residues. The CDR3 DNA reads TGTGCCAGCAGTTACACCTCTCGGGGAGAGCAGTACGTC. It is translated as CASSYTSRGEQYV.